Listed here is a single T cell receptor (beta chain). The data were obtained in a study of identical twins. The CDR3 is made up of 15 amino acids. The J segment lost 0 bases and the V segment lost 2 bases, leaving 7 bases of the junction unmatched. Looked up from germline, CDR1 is DFQATT and CDR2 is SNEGSKA (reference sequence). TCRdb independently ran MiXCR on the 5' RACE reads; one entry per CDR3 protein. The sample lists 250,000 to 350,000 distinct CDR3 sequences, roughly 9% seen once, with roughly 6.8% in the top ten. These data were also reused for a study on yellow fever vaccine responses in identical twins.

Sequenced material: CD8+ T cells sorted from blood. The receptor comes from a woman under 30 in good health. The chain joins TRBV20-1 to TRBJ2-7; 7 bases agree with TRBD2. The CDR3 loop is CSARTGLTISYEQYF. Here the CDR3 DNA reads TGCAGTGCTAGAACGGGACTAACTATCTCCTACGAGCAGTACTTC.